This section outlines one T cell receptor beta chain sequence together with its context. Its target antigen remains unknown. The record has no base qualities; no much larger clone is one base away. The entry originates in a study of blood T cell repertoires in COVID-19 (dated by TCRdb to about 2020). In the study overall: Samples from collaborators originated in the United States, Italy and Spain and spanned both the acute and convalescent phases of COVID-19. The material from the prospective study consisted of cDNA or gDNA derived from T cells, B-cell-depleted T cells, or PBMCs. The dataset comprised deeply sampled blood TCRbeta repertoires from subjects exposed to, actively infected with, or recovered from COVID-19. The repertoires were released in a freely available public database intended as a resource for research on the immune response to SARS-CoV-2. The samples were drawn from two sources: the first 160 participants of the ongoing ImmuneRACE study, and over 950 subjects contributed by 6 global collaborators. Nearly every sample came with metadata listing a de-identified subject ID, COVID-19 status, age in years and sex. Where HLA class I and class II types were available, the types were taken from metadata supplied by the sample provider, not from assay-based typing.

Collaborating institutions collected whole blood in K2EDTA tubes following their own protocols. For TCRbeta analysis, collaborators shipped samples as frozen whole blood, isolated PBMCs, or DNA extracted from either of those sample types. TCRbeta CDR3 regions were amplified from genomic DNA using the immunoSEQ Assay, a bias-controlled multiplex PCR. As for the authors' bioinformatics: Nucleated cell counts per sample were estimated from amplification of reference gene primers within the assay. To quantify the absolute abundance of each unique TCRbeta CDR3 rearrangement, sequence reads were collapsed and filtered. Productive Simpson clonality was computed per sample as the square root of Simpson's diversity index over productive rearrangements. This immuneACCESS table, as held by TCRdb, lists in-frame sequences with V and J called but not all clones. Of the missing ones, under half trace to an unresolved V gene in checked studies; the others have no known cause. The V and J calls and clone size are taken from that table; D and trimming were inferred from the DNA. The sample table shows some 97,000 clones, and about 89% are seen once. In total, the top ten clones hold 2% to 2.5% of the sample.

V and J are truncated by 4 bases and 6 bases respectively, leaving an intervening sequence of 16 bases. The germline V gene yields MNHEY for CDR1 and SVGAGI for CDR2. There are 15 amino acids in the CDR3, from cysteine to phenylalanine inclusive. CDR3 DNA is the only sequence kept; it has 45 bases, read in frame from the first base. The paper as a whole reports these results and caveats: How much clinical and demographic metadata was included differed by source and by participant, and the metadata was provided uncurated.

Sequencing was done on a sample of peripheral blood. The chain links TRBV6-5 with TRBJ1-5; TRBD1 is perhaps the D gene, given 6 matching bases. The TCR sequence derives from a man aged 50-60 years with active COVID-19. CDR3 region: CASSSRPRGGQPQHF. The bases read TGTGCCAGCAGTTCAAGACCCAGGGGTGGTCAGCCCCAGCATTTT.